Following are 30 T cell receptor beta chains from one sample sequenced in a study of T cell repertoires in cytomegalovirus infection (dated by TCRdb to the late 2010s). Reading the label with the study, this specimen's treatment or condition is: in vitro stimulation with specific CMV peptide epitopes to enrich CMV-specific T cells. No antigens are known for them. Sequenced using an Illumina HiSeq 1500. The public sequencing data were trimmed at Q25 with fastp and processed into clonotypes with MiXCR by TCRdb, which kept only in-frame beta chains. Every CDR3 protein is listed once, alongside the most common genes and DNA of its rows. Present in this sample are roughly 800,000 distinct CDR3 sequences, about 27% of which were seen just once. Of the sample, roughly 13% is held by the ten largest clones. This material consisted of cultured CD8+ T cells from PBMCs, taken from culture after CMV antigen stimulation. The receptors were gathered from a human donor in good health (CMV status not recorded). Some clones in this sample may be carry-over from other donors' samples.

This clonotype occurred a few times. V usage is TRBV19 and J usage is TRBJ2-1; the match to TRBD2 covers 8 bases. Germline V gene sequence: CDR1 LNHDA, CDR2 SQIVND (reference sequence). Unmatched junction bases numbered 11, after V lost 9 bases and J lost 4 bases. This CDR3 spans 15 amino acids. Here the CDR3 reads CASSIAGLSYNEQFF. CDR3 coding DNA: TGTGCCAGCAGCATAGCGGGGTTGTCTTACAATGAGCAGTTCTTC.

In this sample, this clonotype turned up a few times. The chain employs TRBV12-3 or TRBV12-4 and TRBJ1-1; perhaps TRBD1 as D (6 bases). CDR3 size: 13 residues. Trimming took 6 bases from V and 4 from J, leaving 12 bases between them. CDR3 coding DNA: TGTGCCAGCAGGGGGGGGGGGCTCACTGAAGCTTTCTTT. It translates to CASRGGGLTEAFF.

This chain uses TRBV27 with TRBJ2-3, with 9 bases lining up with TRBD2. V shed 5 bases and J 2 bases; nucleotides not matched to a gene: 8. In germline, CDR1 is MNHEY, CDR2 SMNVEV (reference sequence). The CDR3 is 16 amino acids. The CDR3 loop is CASSILAGLFTDTQYF. In DNA, the CDR3 is TGTGCCAGCAGTATTCTAGCGGGGCTATTCACAGATACGCAGTATTTT.

This chain connects TRBV7-6 to TRBJ1-2; maybe TRBD1 (5 bases). The CDR3 consists of 13 residues. Germline CDR1 and CDR2: SGHVS and FNYEAQ. V lost 3 bases and J lost 8, with 13 bases in between. The CDR3 DNA reads TGTGCCAGCAGCTTTGGGACGACCCCAGGCTACACCTTC. It specifies CASSFGTTPGYTF.

The chain couples TRBV27 to TRBJ2-1; perhaps TRBD2 as D (8 bases). Trimming took off 6 bases at V and 0 bases at J, with 18 bases between the two ends. The CDR3 consists of 17 residues. CDR1 is MNHEY and CDR2 is SMNVEV in the germline V gene (reference sequence). This CDR3 reads CASSPGRGPPSYNEQFF. In DNA, the CDR3 is TGTGCCAGCAGCCCCGGGAGGGGGCCCCCCTCCTACAATGAGCAGTTCTTC.

V and J are TRBV20-1 and TRBJ2-7; D is uncertain. The CDR3 extends over 13 amino acids. The V end was cut by 3 bases, the J end by 1 base, with 10 bases between. CDR1 is DFQATT and CDR2 is SNEGSKA in the germline V gene (reference sequence). Written as DNA, the CDR3 is TGCAGTGCTAGGAAACAGCTGTCCTACGAGCAGTACTTC. This codes for CSARKQLSYEQYF.

This clonotype occurred once. CDR3 coding DNA: TGTGCCAGCAGCTTAGAGGCAGCAGGCAAATACGAGCAGTACTTC. Translated: CASSLEAAGKYEQYF. This rearrangement joins TRBV7-9 to TRBJ2-7; D gene unclear. The length of the CDR3 is 15 residues. The germline V gene has CDR1 SEHNR and CDR2 FQNEAQ (reference sequence). V lost 1 base to trimming and J lost 4 bases, with 14 bases between them.

This clonotype was recorded a few times. The CDR3: CASSQDPSASNQPQHF. In DNA, the CDR3 is TGCGCCAGCAGCCAAGATCCCAGCGCTAGCAATCAGCCCCAGCATTTT. V is TRBV4-1 and J is TRBJ1-5, with D uncertain. The V gene's germline CDR1 is MGHRA and CDR2 YSYEKL. V was shortened by 0 bases and J by 0 bases, with 9 bases between the two germline ends. There are 16 residues in the CDR3.

V is TRBV5-8 and J is TRBJ1-2; D not resolved. Germline V lookup: CDR1 SGHTS, CDR2 YDEGEE. V was cut by 0 bases and J by 8 bases, with 11 bases left in between. CDR3 length: 13 residues. The CDR3 spells CASSLAATAGYTF. Written as DNA, the CDR3 is TGTGCCAGCAGCTTGGCCGCTACGGCCGGCTACACCTTC.

The chain joins TRBV3-1 to TRBJ2-7; 8 bases agree with TRBD2. V dropped 2 bases and J dropped 2; count of bases not matched to a gene: 17. The CDR3 spans 19 residues. Germline V gene lookup returns CDR1 LGHDT and CDR2 YNNKEL (reference sequence). CDR3 sequence: CASSQRRGPTAGDPYEQYF. The CDR3 DNA is TGTGCCAGCAGCCAACGTAGAGGCCCAACAGCGGGGGATCCCTACGAGCAGTACTTC.

There are a few counts of this clonotype. The V and J genes are TRBV27 and TRBJ2-5; 9 bases match TRBD2. The CDR3 consists of 17 residues. CDR1 is MNHEY, CDR2 SMNVEV, per germline (reference sequence). V lost 2 bases, J lost 2 bases, and 9 bases stayed unmatched. Here the CDR3 DNA reads TGTGCCAGCAGTTTAGCCGGGACTAGCAGACCTCAAGAGACCCAGTACTTC. Protein: CASSLAGTSRPQETQYF.

The genes are TRBV5-5 and TRBJ2-1, with TRBD2 as a possible D gene (6 bases). The CDR3 sequence is 15 residues long. The V end was cut by 0 bases, the J end by 4 bases, with 11 bases between. Germline CDR1 SGHKS, CDR2 YYEKEE (reference sequence). CDR3 nucleotides: TGTGCCAGCAGCTTGGCCAGCGGGCTTTACAATGAGCAGTTCTTC. This codes for CASSLASGLYNEQFF.

There are a few counts of this clonotype. The chain joins TRBV24-1 to TRBJ2-1, with a possible D match to TRBD1 (6 bases). CDR1 and CDR2 (germline): KGHDR, SFDVKD. CDR3 length equals 15 residues. The V end was cut by 5 bases, the J end by 0 bases, with 10 bases between. CDR3 bases: TGTGCCACCAGTGTCACAGGGAGCTCCTACAATGAGCAGTTCTTC. As protein: CATSVTGSSYNEQFF.

This clonotype has ten or more counts. This sequence joins TRBV7-8 and TRBJ1-2, with 9 bases that match TRBD1. The V and J ends lost 4 bases and 7 bases, in that order; junction bases with no gene match: 7. Germline lookup yields CDR1 SGHVS and CDR2 FQNEAQ. The CDR3 has 14 residues. The CDR3, as DNA: TGTGCCAGCAGCTCACCCGGGACAGGGTCTGGCTACACCTTC. It is translated as CASSSPGTGSGYTF.

This clonotype has more than one count but fewer than ten. The chain has TRBV12-3 or TRBV12-4 and TRBJ2-7; 7 bases map to TRBD1. The CDR3 length is 14 residues. V was pared by 6 bases and J by 3 bases, with 8 bases of the junction left unmatched. The CDR3 loop is CASRMQGEYYEQYF. CDR3 coding DNA: TGTGCCAGCAGGATGCAGGGGGAATACTACGAGCAGTACTTC.

The J gene is TRBJ1-1, the V gene TRBV7-9; no clear D gene. CDR3 length: 14 residues. Trimming shortened V by 7 bases and J by 7 bases, and 19 bases separated the two germline ends. Per the germline V gene, CDR1 is SEHNR and CDR2 is FQNEAQ (reference sequence). CDR3 residues: CASTPRERRYEAFF. CDR3 in DNA: TGTGCCAGCACCCCCCGTGAGAGGCGCTATGAAGCTTTCTTT.

This clonotype came up a few times. This chain connects TRBV19 to TRBJ1-5, with 9 bases aligning to TRBD1. Germline V gene data show CDR1 as LNHDA and CDR2 as SQIVND (reference sequence). With V trimmed by 10 bases and J by 4 bases, 11 bases remained unmatched. The CDR3 contains 15 residues. The CDR3 region is CATMPRDRANQPQHF. The DNA for the CDR3 is TGTGCCACGATGCCCCGGGACAGGGCAAATCAGCCCCAGCATTTT.

This clonotype was recorded many times. The chain is built from TRBV12-3 or TRBV12-4 and TRBJ2-2, with D uncertain. The CDR3 covers 14 residues. The ends were cut back, 8 bases at V and 5 bases at J, with 15 bases in the middle. CDR3 in amino acids: CASSRTLGTGELFF. The DNA of the CDR3 is TGTGCCAGCTCTAGAACTCTCGGGACCGGGGAGCTGTTTTTT.

This clonotype was detected many times. The CDR3 bases are TGTGCCAGCAGTCCCGGACAGAAGCTGCAGTACTTC. Translated: CASSPGQKLQYF. The gene calls are TRBV12-3 or TRBV12-4 and TRBJ2-7; D possibly corresponds to TRBD1 (6 bases). This CDR3 region has 12 residues. Trimming removed 5 bases at V and 9 bases at J, with 14 bases between.

V is TRBV7-6 and J is TRBJ2-7; tentative D call: TRBD1 (6 bases). The CDR3 totals 13 residues. Germline CDR1 and CDR2: SGHVS and FNYEAQ. The germline V and J ends were trimmed by 6 bases and 7 bases, with 16 bases remaining between them. The CDR3: CASSFPGAPEQYF. The CDR3 DNA is TGTGCCAGCAGTTTCCCAGGGGCCCCGGAGCAGTACTTC. Supplemented by reference TRBV7-6 and TRBJ2-7, the full variable domain reads GAGVSQSPRYKVTKRGQDVALRCDPISGHVSLYWYRQALGQGPEFLTYFNYEAQQDKSGLPNDRFSAERPEGSISTLTIQRTEQRDSAMYRCASSFPGAPEQYFGPGTRLTVT.

The CDR3 coding sequence is TGTGCCAGTACCCTCGGGACTTCTCATGGCAATCAGCCCCAGCATTTT. Protein sequence: CASTLGTSHGNQPQHF. The gene calls are TRBV19 and TRBJ1-5; TRBD1 might be the D (5 bases). V lost 7 bases, J lost 2 bases, and 18 bases lay in between. Germline CDR1 reads LNHDA; CDR2 reads SQIVND (reference sequence). The CDR3 loop spans 16 amino acids.

This rearrangement joins TRBV7-6 to TRBJ1-1; TRBD1 agrees at 7 bases. CDR1 SGHVS and CDR2 FNYEAQ come from the germline V gene. This CDR3 has 14 residues. V shed 1 base and J 3 bases; nucleotides not matched to a gene: 2. CDR3 amino acids: CASSLGDSHTEAFF. CDR3 nucleotide sequence: TGTGCCAGCAGCTTAGGGGACAGCCACACTGAAGCTTTCTTT.

This chain links TRBV7-9 with TRBJ1-2; D ambiguous. The CDR3 totals 11 residues. V lost 1 base to trimming and J lost 12 bases, with 9 bases between them. The germline V gene has CDR1 SEHNR and CDR2 FQNEAQ (reference sequence). The CDR3 DNA sequence: TGTGCCAGCAGCTTAGACGCGGGTGACACCTTC. It encodes CASSLDAGDTF. The full variable domain, rest sourced from reference TRBV7-9 and TRBJ1-2, is DTGVSQNPRHKITKRGQNVTFRCDPISEHNRLYWYRQTLGQGPEFLTYFQNEAQLEKSRLLSDRFSAERPKGSFSTLEIQRTEQGDSAMYLCASSLDAGDTFGSGTRLTVV.

This chain links TRBV7-9 with TRBJ2-5; D unclear. In germline, CDR1 is SEHNR, CDR2 FQNEAQ (reference sequence). CDR3 length: 14 amino acids. V was pared by 5 bases and J by 7 bases, with 17 bases between. CDR3 sequence reads: CASSPLPGEPTQYF. The DNA for the CDR3 is TGTGCCAGCAGCCCCCTGCCTGGCGAGCCGACCCAGTACTTC.

This clonotype has at least ten counts. The rearrangement uses TRBV7-9 and TRBJ1-2, with 9 bases aligning to TRBD1. The germline gives CDR1 SEHNR, CDR2 FQNEAQ (reference sequence). V trimming: 1 base; J trimming: 7 bases; junction bases outside the gene matches: 4. This CDR3 comprises 14 residues. The CDR3 bases are TGTGCCAGCAGCTTAGAGGACAGGGGACCTGGCTACACCTTC. It translates to CASSLEDRGPGYTF.

The rearrangement links TRBV7-2 to TRBJ1-4, with D unresolved. The CDR3 totals 15 residues. V was pared by 2 bases and J by 0 bases, with 7 bases between. The V gene's germline CDR1 is SGHTA and CDR2 FQGNSA. As DNA, the CDR3 is TGTGCCAGCAGCTTATGGCAGGCAACTAATGAAAAACTGTTTTTT. It codes for CASSLWQATNEKLFF.

This clonotype occurred a few times. V usage is TRBV28 and J usage is TRBJ2-1; 9 bases match TRBD2. The CDR3 is made up of 14 amino acids. V was pared by 5 bases and J by 7 bases, with 6 bases of the junction left unmatched. Germline assignment: CDR1 MDHEN and CDR2 SYDVKM. The DNA of the CDR3 is TGTGCCAGCAGTCCGGGACTAGCAAGAAATGAGCAGTTCTTC. Translating it yields CASSPGLARNEQFF.

The chain carries TRBV15 and TRBJ1-3; D gene uncertain. The CDR3 length is 15 residues. The germline V gene encodes CDR1 LNHNV and CDR2 YYDKDF (reference sequence). V gave up 0 bases and J gave up 4 bases, with 10 bases separating them. The CDR3 coding sequence is TGTGCCACCAGCAGAGATAGGGCAGCGGGAAACACCATATATTTT. Its translation: CATSRDRAAGNTIYF.

V and J are TRBV7-8 and TRBJ2-1; no clear D gene. Germline assignment: CDR1 SGHVS and CDR2 FQNEAQ. The CDR3 is 10 residues long. V shed 10 bases and J shed 8 bases, with 9 bases lying between them. DNA of the CDR3: TGTGCCACCTGGAAGGATGAGCAGTTCTTC. Amino acid sequence: CATWKDEQFF.

This sequence joins TRBV4-1 and TRBJ1-2; D remains unclear. There are 11 residues in the CDR3. Germline V gives CDR1 MGHRA, CDR2 YSYEKL. V lost 5 bases to trimming and J lost 7 bases, with 8 bases between them. CDR3 sequence (DNA): TGCGCCAGCAGCATGGAGGGTGGCTACACCTTC. This translates into CASSMEGGYTF.